Listed here are 17 T cell receptor beta chains from one sample, sequenced in a study of blood T cell repertoires in COVID-19. TCRdb keeps only in-frame clones here, not all; method: immunoSEQ multiplex PCR. The table has some 350,000 clones, about 90% seen once. The sequenced material came from peripheral blood. These receptors were taken from a woman under 30 who had recovered from COVID-19.

The rearrangement uses TRBV7-9 and TRBJ1-2, with 8 bases fitting TRBD1. There are 16 residues in the CDR3. The germline V gene encodes CDR1 SEHNR and CDR2 FQNEAQ (reference sequence). Trimming cost V 6 bases and J 2 bases; bases outside gene matches: 11. The CDR3 loop reads CASRESPGQENYGYTF. The CDR3 DNA is TGTGCCAGCAGAGAAAGCCCGGGACAGGAGAACTATGGCTACACCTTC.

The chain combines TRBV6-2 or TRBV6-3 with TRBJ2-3; the D gene is possibly TRBD2 (6 bases). The V gene's germline CDR1 is MNHEY and CDR2 SVGEGT. V dropped 2 bases and J dropped 6 bases, with 24 bases sitting between them. CDR3 length: 18 amino acids. The CDR3 reads CASSYPYSVVGDSDTQYF. CDR3 sequence (DNA): TGTGCCAGCAGTTACCCTTACTCGGTAGTCGGGGACTCCGATACGCAGTATTTT.

This clone was found once. The gene calls are TRBV24-1 and TRBJ2-7, with D perhaps matching TRBD1 (5 bases). This CDR3 is built from 16 residues. Germline-derived CDR1 and CDR2 are KGHDR and SFDVKD. V lost 0 bases and J 0 bases, leaving 11 bases between the germline ends. The CDR3 bases are TGTGCCACCAGTGATTTGGTCAGGGCCCACTCCTACGAGCAGTACGTC. Amino acids: CATSDLVRAHSYEQYV.

The rearrangement joins TRBV27 to TRBJ1-5; no clear D gene. CDR1 and CDR2 from the germline V gene are MNHEY and SMNVEV (reference sequence). The CDR3 runs 16 residues. V gave up 3 bases and J gave up 6 bases, with 18 bases separating them. The CDR3 loop is CASSLRAAKGSQPQHF. The CDR3 DNA follows: TGTGCCAGCAGTTTGAGGGCAGCGAAGGGCAGTCAGCCCCAGCATTTT.

This clone was recorded once. The V gene is TRBV30, the J gene TRBJ1-2; no reliable D call. The germline V and J ends were trimmed by 4 bases and 5 bases, with 14 bases remaining between them. CDR3 length equals 13 residues. CDR1 and CDR2 from the germline V gene are GTSNPN and SVGIG (reference sequence). Written as DNA, the CDR3 is TGTGCCTGGACGGGAGGCAGTTTATATGGCTACACCTTC. It is translated as CAWTGGSLYGYTF.

This chain links TRBV29-1 with TRBJ2-3, with unresolved D. The CDR3 is 13 residues long. CDR1 and CDR2 from the germline V gene are SQVTM and ANQGSEA. V lost 6 bases and J lost 1, with 11 bases in between. CDR3 sequence reads: CSVLVPRTDTQYF. CDR3 sequence (DNA): TGCAGCGTCCTAGTCCCCCGCACAGATACGCAGTATTTT.

This chain links TRBV18 with TRBJ2-3; 7 nucleotides line up with TRBD1. With 1 base clipped from V and 2 bases from J, the junction kept 9 bases outside the gene matches. CDR3 length: 17 residues. Germline lookup yields CDR1 KGHSH and CDR2 LQKENI. The CDR3 nucleotides are TGTGCCAGCTCACCACTAGAACAGGGGATCATCACAGATACGCAGTATTTT. This gives the protein CASSPLEQGIITDTQYF.

This clone appeared a single time. The CDR3 DNA follows: TGTGCCAGCCCCAGGACTAAGAATGAGCAGTTCTTC. It codes for CASPRTKNEQFF. V gene TRBV2 combines with J gene TRBJ2-1; a weak D match, TRBD2 (6 bases). Trimming shortened V by 8 bases and J by 7 bases, and 12 bases separated the two germline ends. Germline V CDR1 and CDR2: SNHLY, FYNNEI. This CDR3 comprises 12 residues.

The CDR3 loop reads CASSPEGTYNSPLHF. CDR3 sequence (DNA): TGTGCCAGCTCACCTGAGGGAACCTATAATTCACCCCTCCACTTT. This chain uses TRBV18 with TRBJ1-6; D remains unclear. V lost 3 bases to trimming and J lost 2 bases, with 8 bases between them. The CDR3 length is 15 residues. CDR1 KGHSH and CDR2 LQKENI come from the germline V gene.

The chain uses TRBV11-2 and TRBJ2-1, with 13 bases lining up with TRBD2. Germline V gene sequence: CDR1 SGHAT, CDR2 FQNNGV. This CDR3 comprises 18 residues. The ends lost 1 base at V and 1 base at J; junction bases unmatched: 4. CDR3 sequence: CASSLGRGLAGSYNEQFF. Here the CDR3 DNA reads TGTGCCAGCAGCTTAGGTAGGGGACTAGCGGGATCCTACAATGAGCAGTTCTTC.

The V gene is TRBV6-5, the J gene TRBJ2-1, with 8 positions matching TRBD1. The germline CDR1 and CDR2 sequences are MNHEY and SVGAGI. V trimming: 0 bases; J trimming: 5 bases; junction bases outside the gene matches: 6. This CDR3 is 16 amino acids long. The DNA of the CDR3 is TGTGCCAGCAGTTACTCCCCCGGGACAGGAGACAATGAGCAGTTCTTC. Its translation: CASSYSPGTGDNEQFF.

J is TRBJ1-1 and V is TRBV7-9; D is perhaps TRBD1 (6 bases). Germline CDR1 SEHNR, CDR2 FQNEAQ (reference sequence). Trimming pared 6 bases from V and 0 bases from J, leaving 11 bases between. This CDR3 spans 14 amino acids. The CDR3 coding sequence is TGTGCCAGCAGTAAAGCAGGGGTGAACACTGAAGCTTTCTTT. Encoded protein: CASSKAGVNTEAFF. Filled out from reference TRBV7-9 and TRBJ1-1, the complete variable domain reads DTGVSQNPRHKITKRGQNVTFRCDPISEHNRLYWYRQTLGQGPEFLTYFQNEAQLEKSRLLSDRFSAERPKGSFSTLEIQRTEQGDSAMYLCASSKAGVNTEAFFGQGTRLTVV.

Here the CDR3 DNA reads TGTGCCAGCAGCTTAGGGGGGACTAGCGGGGTACACAATGAGCAGTTCTTC. Its protein product is CASSLGGTSGVHNEQFF. The chain employs TRBV7-2 and TRBJ2-1, with 13 bases lining up with TRBD2. This CDR3 contains 17 residues. With 1 base clipped from V and 5 bases from J, the junction kept 5 bases outside the gene matches. CDR1 is SGHTA and CDR2 is FQGNSA in the germline V gene.

The chain has TRBV11-3 and TRBJ2-7; possibly TRBD2 for D (5 bases). With 2 bases removed from V and 6 bases from J, the gap between germline ends came to 14 bases. Looked up from germline, CDR1 is SGHNT and CDR2 is YENEEA. CDR3 length equals 14 residues. The CDR3 region has the DNA TGTGCCAGCAGCTTATACGAGGGAGAGATCGAGCAGTACGTC. Encoded protein: CASSLYEGEIEQYV.

The chain uses TRBV7-2 and TRBJ1-5; the D gene is possibly TRBD1 (5 bases). V lost 1 base to trimming and J lost 3 bases, with 16 bases between them. This CDR3 contains 17 residues. CDR1 is SGHTA, CDR2 FQGNSA, per germline. DNA for the CDR3: TGTGCCAGCAGCTTAGAGGCGGTGGGGCAGATCAATCAGCCCCAGCATTTT. Translating gives CASSLEAVGQINQPQHF.

The V and J genes are TRBV3-1 (or the pseudogene TRBV3-2) and TRBJ2-5; 9 nucleotides agree with TRBD1. J was trimmed by 5 bases and V by 6 bases; bases with no gene match: 7. Per the germline V gene, CDR1 is LGHDT and CDR2 is YNNKEL (reference sequence). The CDR3 covers 14 residues. The CDR3 sequence: CASRTTGGGETQYF. The CDR3 DNA sequence: TGTGCCAGCAGAACGACAGGGGGAGGTGAGACCCAGTACTTC.

V usage is TRBV14 and J usage is TRBJ1-1; TRBD1 might be the D (6 bases). The germline CDR1 and CDR2 sequences are SGHDN and FVKESK. Between the trimmed V and J ends, which lost 3 bases and 3 bases, there was a span of 23 bases. The CDR3 extends over 18 amino acids. The CDR3 DNA follows: TGTGCCAGCAGCCAGTGGCGGGCAGGGGTGGCACCTGACACTGAAGCTTTCTTT. It specifies CASSQWRAGVAPDTEAFF.